This T cell receptor (beta chain) was profiled in a study of blood T cell repertoires in COVID-19. Overall study context: The United States, Italy and Spain were the sources of the acute and convalescent COVID-19 samples. From T cells, B-cell-depleted T cells, or PBMCs came the material, which was cDNA or gDNA.

How the authors handled the data: Quantification of nucleated cells was approximated via reference gene primer amplification. Here immunoSEQ multiplex PCR was the method, and the copy in TCRdb shows in-frame clones only, minus some. For V, J and clone size, that table is used; D and trimming come from the DNA. The table records over 120,000 clones, about nine tenths of them present only once. V shed 8 bases and J 1 base; nucleotides not matched to a gene: 4. CDR3 length equals 13 residues. CDR1 and CDR2 from the germline V gene are SGHRS and YFSETQ. V and J are TRBV5-1 and TRBJ2-5; 8 nucleotides match TRBD2. This clonotype originated in a woman aged 45 to 65 with acute or convalescent COVID-19. Input material: peripheral blood. CDR3 DNA: TGCGCCAGTAAGCGGGAGTCCCAAGAGACCCAGTACTTC. Translated, it gives CASKRESQETQYF.